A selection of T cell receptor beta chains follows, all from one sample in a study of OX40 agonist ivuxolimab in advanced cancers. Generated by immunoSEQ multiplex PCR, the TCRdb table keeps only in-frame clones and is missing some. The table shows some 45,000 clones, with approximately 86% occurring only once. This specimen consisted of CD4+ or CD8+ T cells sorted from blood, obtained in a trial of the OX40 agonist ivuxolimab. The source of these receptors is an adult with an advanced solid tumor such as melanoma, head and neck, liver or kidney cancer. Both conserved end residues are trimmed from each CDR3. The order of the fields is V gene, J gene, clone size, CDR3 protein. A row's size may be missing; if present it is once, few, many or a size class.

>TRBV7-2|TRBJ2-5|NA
ASSFGLVGPETQY
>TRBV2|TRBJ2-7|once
ASRGSGLAPEQY
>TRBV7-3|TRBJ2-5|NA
ASSLGQGARETQY
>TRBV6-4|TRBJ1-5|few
ASRLEVGNQPQH
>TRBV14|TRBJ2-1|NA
ASSQGRAEQF
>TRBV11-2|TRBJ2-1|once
ASSLVGGANEQF
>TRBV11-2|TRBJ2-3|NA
ASSLLLAGGPVDTQY
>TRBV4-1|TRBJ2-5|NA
ASSQDRTGASSETQY
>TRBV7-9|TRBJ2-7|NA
ASSLRDKNYEQY
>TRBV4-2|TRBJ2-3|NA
ASSQVGGGGTDTQY
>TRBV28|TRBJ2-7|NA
ASSHQARDRVYEQY
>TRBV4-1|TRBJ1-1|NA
ASRSRQGTNTEAF
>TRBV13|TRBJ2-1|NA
ASSRRLAGEGYNEQF
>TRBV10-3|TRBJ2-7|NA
AISEPGMEQY
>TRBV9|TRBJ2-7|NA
ASSAELEPYEQY
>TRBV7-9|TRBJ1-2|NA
ASSPTGGERANYGYT
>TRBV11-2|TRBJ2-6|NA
ASSRGRITGANVLT
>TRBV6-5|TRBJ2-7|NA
ASSTGVYEQY
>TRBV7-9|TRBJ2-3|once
ASSPRGPDTQY
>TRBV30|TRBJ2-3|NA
AWNRPYTDTQY
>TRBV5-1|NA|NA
ASSRDSFSYEQY
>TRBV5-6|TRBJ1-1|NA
ASSASRDYLDTEAF
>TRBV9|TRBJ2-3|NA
ASSVGPRGTDTQY
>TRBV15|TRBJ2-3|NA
ATTVTTGPVRADTQY
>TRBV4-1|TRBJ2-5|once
ASSPQGETQY
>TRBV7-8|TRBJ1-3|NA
ASSGVSGGNTIY
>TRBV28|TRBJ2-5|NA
ASSRARDRGSETQY
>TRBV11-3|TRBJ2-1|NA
ASSLDGGSGRGEQF
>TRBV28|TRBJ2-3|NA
ASSPPQGAEGTDTQY
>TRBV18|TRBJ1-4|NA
ASSPARGGAGKLF
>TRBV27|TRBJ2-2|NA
ASSQPSRPTNTGELF
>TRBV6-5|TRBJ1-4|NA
ASSYSIEEKLF
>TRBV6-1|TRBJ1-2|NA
ASSEDSEGYT
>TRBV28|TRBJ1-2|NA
ASSLGQRRYGYT
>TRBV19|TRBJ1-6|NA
ASSPLGTGNSPLH
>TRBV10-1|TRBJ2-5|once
ASSESMETQY
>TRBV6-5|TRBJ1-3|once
ASRRLESGNTIY
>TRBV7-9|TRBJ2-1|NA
ASSLSQVQEQF
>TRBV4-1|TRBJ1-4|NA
ASSQGDRGHEKLF
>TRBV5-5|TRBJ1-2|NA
ASSINDRPTGGYT
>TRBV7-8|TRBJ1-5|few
ASSDTRLKMGNQPQH
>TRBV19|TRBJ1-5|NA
ASSKDRAYQPQH
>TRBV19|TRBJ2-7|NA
ASTTRDHPYEQY
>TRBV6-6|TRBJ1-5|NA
ASTKKSNQPQH
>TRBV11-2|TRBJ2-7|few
ASSLDLLNEQY
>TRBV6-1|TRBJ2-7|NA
ASSPGPMSSYEQY
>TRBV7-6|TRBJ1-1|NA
ASSSQGEGLTEAF
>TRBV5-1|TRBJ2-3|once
ASSLLGTSTDTQY
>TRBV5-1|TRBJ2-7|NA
ASSFSGSFYEQY
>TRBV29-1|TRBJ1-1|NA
SADWGIWPEAF
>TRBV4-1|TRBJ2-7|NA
ASSQVPGLAGSSYEQY
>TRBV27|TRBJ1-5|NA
ASSSGTTSNQPQH
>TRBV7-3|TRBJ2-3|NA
ASSVLAGGTDTQY
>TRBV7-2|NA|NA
ASSLLGSYEQY
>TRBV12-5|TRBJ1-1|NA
ASGLVLDRLNTEAF
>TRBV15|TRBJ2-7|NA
ATSREDRGLYEQY
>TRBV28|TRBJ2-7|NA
ASSSLGRSPIQQY